This note documents a single TCR beta chain sequence. How the authors handled the data: Nucleated cell counts were estimated from reference gene primer amplification. TCRdb's copy holds only in-frame clones and misses some; the assay was immunoSEQ multiplex PCR. Clonal size and the V and J genes are those of that table, whereas D and trimming came from the DNA. The repertoire includes 110,000 to 150,000 clones, 75% to 85% of them detected once, and less than 5.5% sits in the top ten. Germline CDR1 reads MNHEY; CDR2 reads SMNVEV (reference sequence). Trimming took off 5 bases at V and 6 bases at J, with 23 bases between the two ends. There are 17 residues in the CDR3. These data come from a study of blood T cell repertoires in COVID-19. Study at large: COVID-19 samples collected from the United States, Italy and Spain covered acute and convalescent phases. In each case, the material was cDNA or gDNA derived from T cells, B-cell-depleted T cells, or PBMCs.

The sample was peripheral blood. This clonotype was obtained from a man between 60 and 75 years old with acute or convalescent COVID-19. This chain uses TRBV27 with TRBJ1-5; perhaps TRBD1 as D (5 bases). The CDR3, as DNA: TGTGCCAGCAGTGCACGATGGGGCGGGGATACGAGTCAGCCCCAGCATTTT. Its translation: CASSARWGGDTSQPQHF.